This TCR beta chain was captured by sequencing in a study of post-analysis software for immune sequencing data. The wider study: Relapsing-remitting, secondary progressive and progressive-relapsing forms of multiple sclerosis all featured among disease courses.

Unique molecular identifiers featured in each of the TCR beta cDNA libraries. Via MiXCR, TCRdb re-called the PCR reads, giving one row per CDR3 protein. The repertoire consists of roughly 800,000 distinct CDR3 sequences, with roughly 50% occurring once and the leading ten covering 4.6%. Comments on this clonotype: The antigen is undetermined.

Points from the study as a whole: Four or five TRBV segments (TRBV5-6, TRBV5-1 and TRBV20-1 among them) occurred more frequently in patients than in controls.

V was clipped by 0 bases and J by 0 bases, with 9 bases between them. The CDR3 extends over 15 amino acids. CDR1 is SGHRS and CDR2 is YFSETQ in the germline V gene. This chain uses TRBV5-1 with TRBJ2-5, with D perhaps matching TRBD2 (6 bases). The TCR originated in a girl aged 10 to 17 with multiple sclerosis. The sequenced sample was blood. CDR3 sequence reads: CASSLGAGYQETQYF. CDR3 DNA sequence: TGCGCCAGCAGCTTGGGTGCGGGGTACCAAGAGACCCAGTACTTC.